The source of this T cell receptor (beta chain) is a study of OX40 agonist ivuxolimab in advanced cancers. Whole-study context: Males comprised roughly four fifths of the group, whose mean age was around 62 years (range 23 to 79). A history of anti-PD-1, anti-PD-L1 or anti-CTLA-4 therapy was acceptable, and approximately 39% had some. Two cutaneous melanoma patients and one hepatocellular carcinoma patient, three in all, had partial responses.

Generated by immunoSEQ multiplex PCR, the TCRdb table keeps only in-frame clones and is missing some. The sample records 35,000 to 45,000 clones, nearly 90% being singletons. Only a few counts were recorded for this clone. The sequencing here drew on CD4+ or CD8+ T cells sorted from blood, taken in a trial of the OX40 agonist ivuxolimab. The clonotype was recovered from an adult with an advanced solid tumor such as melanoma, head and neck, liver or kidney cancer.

Here the CDR3 DNA reads TGCGCCAGCAGCTTGGACCAGGGGCGGAACACTGAAGCTTTCTTT. Translated, it gives CASSLDQGRNTEAFF. The chain carries TRBV5-1 and TRBJ1-1; possibly TRBD1 for D (6 bases). CDR3 length: 15 residues. The germline gives CDR1 SGHRS, CDR2 YFSETQ. V was pared by 0 bases and J by 1 base, with 10 bases between.